Included here is one TCR beta chain sequence, with context. Its matching antigen is unknown. These data belong to a study of T cell responses to AZD1222 COVID-19 vaccine. General observations from the study: Clonal diversity may have been underestimated, and the donors were mostly white British, with more females than males. Among vaccine-associated CD4 TCRs, coverage spanned spike, with dominance at 160-218 and 743-854.

Method: immunoSEQ multiplex PCR; TCRdb's copy keeps in-frame clones and lacks some. The sample contains 130,000 or so clones, 70% to 90% of which appear only once. This material consisted of peripheral blood, taken on day 0 of AZD1222 vaccination. This TCR was sampled from an adult in good health.

The CDR3, as DNA: TGCGCCAGCAGCTCACTCGGGGTGTTGGATGAGCAGTTCTTC. Its protein product is CASSSLGVLDEQFF. The V and J genes are TRBV4-1 and TRBJ2-1, with D tentatively TRBD2 (5 bases). There are 14 residues in the CDR3. Germline CDR1 MGHRA, CDR2 YSYEKL. Trimming stripped 5 bases from V and 8 bases from J, with 16 bases between.